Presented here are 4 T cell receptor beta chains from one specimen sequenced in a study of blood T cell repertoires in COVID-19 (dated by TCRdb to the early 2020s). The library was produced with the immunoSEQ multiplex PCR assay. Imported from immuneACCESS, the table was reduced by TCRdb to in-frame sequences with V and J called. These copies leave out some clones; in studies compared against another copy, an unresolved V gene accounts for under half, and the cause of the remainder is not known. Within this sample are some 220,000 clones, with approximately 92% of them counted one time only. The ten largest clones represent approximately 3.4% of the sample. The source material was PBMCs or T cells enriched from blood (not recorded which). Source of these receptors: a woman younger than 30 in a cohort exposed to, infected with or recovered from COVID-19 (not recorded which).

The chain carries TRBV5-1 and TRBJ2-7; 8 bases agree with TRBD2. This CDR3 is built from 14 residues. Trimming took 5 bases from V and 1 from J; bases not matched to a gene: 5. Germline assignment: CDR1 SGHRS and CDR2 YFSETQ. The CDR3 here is CASSSSGRSYEQYF. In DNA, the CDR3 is TGCGCCAGCAGTTCCAGCGGGAGATCCTACGAGCAGTACTTC.

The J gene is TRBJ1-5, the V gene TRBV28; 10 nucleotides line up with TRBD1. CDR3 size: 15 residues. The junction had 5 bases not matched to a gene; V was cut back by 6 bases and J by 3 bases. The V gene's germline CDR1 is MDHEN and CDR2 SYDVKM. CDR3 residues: CASSPGTGVNQPQHF. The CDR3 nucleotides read TGTGCCAGCAGCCCCGGGACAGGGGTCAATCAGCCCCAGCATTTT.

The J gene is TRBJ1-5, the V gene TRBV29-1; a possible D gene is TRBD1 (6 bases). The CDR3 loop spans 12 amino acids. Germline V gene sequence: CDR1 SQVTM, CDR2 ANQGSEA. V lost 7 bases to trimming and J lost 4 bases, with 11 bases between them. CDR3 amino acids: CSAGGPNQPQHF. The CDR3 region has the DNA TGCAGCGCGGGGGGCCCAAATCAGCCCCAGCATTTT. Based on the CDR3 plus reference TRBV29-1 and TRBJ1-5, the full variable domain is SAVISQKPSRDICQRGTSLTIQCQVDSQVTMMFWYRQQPGQSLTLIATANQGSEATYESGFVIDKFPISRPNLTFSTLTVSNMSPEDSSIYLCSAGGPNQPQHFGDGTRLSIL.

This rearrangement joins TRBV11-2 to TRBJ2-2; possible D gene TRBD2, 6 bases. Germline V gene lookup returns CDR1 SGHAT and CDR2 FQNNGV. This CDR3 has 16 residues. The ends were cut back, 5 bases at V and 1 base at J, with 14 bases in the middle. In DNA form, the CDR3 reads TGTGCCAGCAGCCTAGGACGGGGGAGGAACACCGGGGAGCTGTTTTTT. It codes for CASSLGRGRNTGELFF. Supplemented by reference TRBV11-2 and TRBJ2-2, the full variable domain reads EAGVAQSPRYKIIEKRQSVAFWCNPISGHATLYWYQQILGQGPKLLIQFQNNGVVDDSQLPKDRFSAERLKGVDSTLKIQPAKLEDSAVYLCASSLGRGRNTGELFFGEGSRLTVL.